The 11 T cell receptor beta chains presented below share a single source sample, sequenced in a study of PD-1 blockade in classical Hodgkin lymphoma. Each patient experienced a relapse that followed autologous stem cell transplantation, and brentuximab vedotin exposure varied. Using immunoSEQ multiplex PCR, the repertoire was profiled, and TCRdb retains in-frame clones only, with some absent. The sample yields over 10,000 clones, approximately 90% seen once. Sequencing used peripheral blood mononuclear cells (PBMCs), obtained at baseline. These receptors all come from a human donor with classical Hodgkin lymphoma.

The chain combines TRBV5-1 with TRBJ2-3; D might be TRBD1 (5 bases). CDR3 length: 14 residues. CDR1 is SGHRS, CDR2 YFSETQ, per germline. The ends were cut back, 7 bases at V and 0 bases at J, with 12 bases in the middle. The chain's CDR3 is CASQGRTSTDTQYF. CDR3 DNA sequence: TGCGCCAGCCAGGGCCGAACTAGCACAGATACGCAGTATTTT. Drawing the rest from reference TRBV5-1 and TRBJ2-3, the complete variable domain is KAGVTQTPRYLIKTRGQQVTLSCSPISGHRSVSWYQQTPGQGLQFLFEYFSETQRNKGNFPGRFSGRQFSNSRSEMNVSTLELGDSALYLCASQGRTSTDTQYFGPGTRLTVL.

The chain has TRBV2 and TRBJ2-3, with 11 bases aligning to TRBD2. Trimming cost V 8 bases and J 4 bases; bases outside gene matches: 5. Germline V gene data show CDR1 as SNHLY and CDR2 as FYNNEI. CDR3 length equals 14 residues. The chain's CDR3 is CASRASGGSDTQYF. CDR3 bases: TGTGCCAGCCGGGCTAGCGGGGGGTCAGATACGCAGTATTTT.

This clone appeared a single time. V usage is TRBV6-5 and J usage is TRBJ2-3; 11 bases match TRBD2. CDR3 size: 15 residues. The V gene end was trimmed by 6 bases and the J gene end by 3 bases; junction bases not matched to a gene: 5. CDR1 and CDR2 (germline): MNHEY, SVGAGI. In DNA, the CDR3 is TGTGCCAGCAGAATAGCGGGGGGGCAGACAGATACGCAGTATTTT. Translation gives CASRIAGGQTDTQYF.

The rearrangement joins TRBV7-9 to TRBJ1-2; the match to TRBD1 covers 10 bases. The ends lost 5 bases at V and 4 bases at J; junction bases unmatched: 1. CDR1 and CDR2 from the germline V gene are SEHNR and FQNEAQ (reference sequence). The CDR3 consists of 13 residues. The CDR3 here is CASSGDRGYGYTF. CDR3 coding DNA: TGTGCCAGCAGCGGGGACAGGGGCTATGGCTACACCTTC.

CDR3 loop: CASSFSGEETQYF. The DNA of the CDR3 is TGTGCCAGCAGCTTCTCAGGGGAAGAGACCCAGTACTTC. This rearrangement joins TRBV5-6 to TRBJ2-5; D might be TRBD1 (6 bases). This CDR3 spans 13 amino acids. Trimming took off 2 bases at V and 3 bases at J, with 8 bases between the two ends. Per germline, CDR1 SGHDT and CDR2 YYEEEE.

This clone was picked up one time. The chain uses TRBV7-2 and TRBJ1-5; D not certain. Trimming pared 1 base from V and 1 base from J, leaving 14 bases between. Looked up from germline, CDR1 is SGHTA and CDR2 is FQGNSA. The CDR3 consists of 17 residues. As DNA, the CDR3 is TGTGCCAGCAGCTTAGGGCTCCGGGCCAAAAGCAATCAGCCCCAGCATTTT. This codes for CASSLGLRAKSNQPQHF.

CDR3 DNA: TGTGCCAGCAGTTTATACCCGGGCGCACTCAATTACGAGCAGTACTTC. Residues: CASSLYPGALNYEQYF. This chain links TRBV27 with TRBJ2-7; D is unresolved. Germline CDR1 and CDR2: MNHEY and SMNVEV (reference sequence). V lost 1 base to trimming and J lost 4 bases, with 17 bases between them. The CDR3 is 16 amino acids.

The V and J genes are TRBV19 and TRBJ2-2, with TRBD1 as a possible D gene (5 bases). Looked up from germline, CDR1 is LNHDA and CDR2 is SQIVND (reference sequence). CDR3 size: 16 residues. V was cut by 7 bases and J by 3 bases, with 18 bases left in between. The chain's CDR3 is CASTRQLGHHTGELFF. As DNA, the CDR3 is TGTGCCAGTACCCGGCAACTTGGACACCACACCGGGGAGCTGTTTTTT.

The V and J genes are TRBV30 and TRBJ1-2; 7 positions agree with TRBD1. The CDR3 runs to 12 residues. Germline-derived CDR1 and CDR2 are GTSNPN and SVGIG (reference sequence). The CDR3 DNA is TGTGCTGGGACAGACCACCGAGGGGGCTACACCTTC. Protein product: CAGTDHRGGYTF.

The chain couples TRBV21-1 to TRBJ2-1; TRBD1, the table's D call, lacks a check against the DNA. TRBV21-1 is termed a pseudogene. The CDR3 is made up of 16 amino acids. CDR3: CASSKGSTRAHNEQFF. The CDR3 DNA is TGTGCCAGCAGCAAAGGGTCTACCAGGGCCCACAATGAGCAGTTCTTC.

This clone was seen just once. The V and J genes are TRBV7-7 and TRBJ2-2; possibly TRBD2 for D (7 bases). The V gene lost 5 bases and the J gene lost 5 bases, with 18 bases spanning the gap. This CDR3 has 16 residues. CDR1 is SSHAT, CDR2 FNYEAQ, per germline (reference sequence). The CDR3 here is CASSPGVGRGTGELFF. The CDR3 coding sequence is TGTGCCAGCAGCCCCGGGGTAGGGAGGGGGACCGGGGAGCTGTTTTTT.